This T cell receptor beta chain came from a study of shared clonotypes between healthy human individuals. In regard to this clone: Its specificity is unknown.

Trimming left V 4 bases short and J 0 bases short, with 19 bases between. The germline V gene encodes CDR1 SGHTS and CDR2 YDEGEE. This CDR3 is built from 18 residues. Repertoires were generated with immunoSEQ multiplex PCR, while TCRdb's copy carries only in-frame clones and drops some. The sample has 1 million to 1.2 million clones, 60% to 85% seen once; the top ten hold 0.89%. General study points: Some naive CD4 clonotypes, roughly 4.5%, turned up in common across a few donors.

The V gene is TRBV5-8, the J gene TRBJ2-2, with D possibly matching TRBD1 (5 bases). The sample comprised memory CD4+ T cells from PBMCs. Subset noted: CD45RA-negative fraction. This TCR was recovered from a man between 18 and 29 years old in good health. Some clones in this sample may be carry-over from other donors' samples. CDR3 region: CASSPRQYLLPNTGELFF. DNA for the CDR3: TGTGCCAGCAGCCCGCGACAGTATCTACTCCCGAACACCGGGGAGCTGTTTTTT.